Included here is one TCR beta chain sequence, with context. The antigen it binds to is not known. A read error may produce the germline difference seen at one junction end. One collaborating source in Seattle enrolled patients during active infection and followed them longitudinally through the course of disease. The collaborating institutions used their own protocols to collect whole blood in K2EDTA tubes. For TCRbeta analysis, collaborator samples were shipped as frozen whole blood, as isolated PBMCs, or as DNA extracted from either sample type. The sample belongs to a study of blood T cell repertoires in COVID-19 (TCRdb year 2020). Turning to the overall study: Collaborator samples came from the United States, Italy and Spain and covered acute and convalescent phases of COVID-19. The prospective study material was composed of cDNA or gDNA derived from T cells, B-cell-depleted T cells, or PBMCs. Subjects who had been exposed to COVID-19, were actively infected with it, or had recovered from it provided the deeply sampled blood TCRbeta repertoires that made up the dataset. The repertoires were released in a freely available public database meant as a resource for research on the immune response to SARS-CoV-2. Samples came from the ongoing ImmuneRACE study (first 160 participants) plus 1,254 subjects from 6 global collaborators. The sample metadata nearly always contained a de-identified subject ID, COVID-19 status, age in years and sex. Where available, HLA class I and class II types were obtained from metadata supplied by the sample provider rather than from assay-based typing.

Beyond this particular receptor, the publication reports: The amount of clinical and demographic metadata varied by source and participant and was provided uncurated.

TCRbeta CDR3 regions were amplified from genomic DNA by means of the immunoSEQ Assay, a bias-controlled multiplex PCR. Concerning the study's data processing: The number of nucleated cells in each sample was estimated from the amplification of reference gene primers within the assay. To quantify the absolute abundance of each unique TCRbeta CDR3 rearrangement, sequence reads were collapsed and filtered. For each sample, productive Simpson clonality was calculated as the square root of Simpson's diversity index over productive rearrangements. In its TCRdb copy, this immuneACCESS table keeps in-frame sequences only and misses some clones. Where compared with another copy, unresolved V genes explain less than half of these, and the others have no known cause. V and J calls plus clone size are reproduced from that table; the DNA served to infer D and trimming. This sample gives about 140,000 clones in total; roughly 84% of them show up just once. Together, the top ten hold less than 9% of the sample.

The CDR3, cysteine through phenylalanine, is 16 amino acids long. The CDR3 DNA has 48 bases and is translated from base 1. Per the germline V gene (reference sequence), SSHAT is the CDR1 and FNYEAQ is the CDR2. The sample consisted of peripheral blood. The rearrangement combines TRBV7-7 with TRBJ2-2; 9 junctional bases match TRBD2. The clonotype originates from a man aged 25-45 years with COVID-19, enrolled during active disease. For the CDR3, the sequence is CASSSVGTSLGGELFF. The base sequence is TGTGCTAGCAGCTCAGTAGGGACTAGCCTAGGCGGGGAGCTGTTTTTT.